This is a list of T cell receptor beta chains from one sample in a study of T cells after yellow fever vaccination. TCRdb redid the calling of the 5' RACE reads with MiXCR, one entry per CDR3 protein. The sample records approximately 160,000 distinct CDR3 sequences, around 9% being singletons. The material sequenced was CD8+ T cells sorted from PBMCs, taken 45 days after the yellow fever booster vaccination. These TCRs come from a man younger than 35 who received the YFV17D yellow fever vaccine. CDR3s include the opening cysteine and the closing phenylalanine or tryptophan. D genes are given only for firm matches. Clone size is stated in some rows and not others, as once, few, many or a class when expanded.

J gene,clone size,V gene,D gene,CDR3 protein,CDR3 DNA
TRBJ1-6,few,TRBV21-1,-,CASSHNAARSPLHF,TGTGCCAGCAGCCATAACGCCGCTAGATCACCCCTCCACTTT
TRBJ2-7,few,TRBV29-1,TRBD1,CSVVEGAGYEQYF,TGCAGCGTTGTTGAGGGGGCGGGCTACGAGCAGTACTTC
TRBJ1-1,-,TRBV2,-,CAAARGRTEAFF,TGTGCCGCGGCCCGGGGAAGAACTGAAGCTTTCTTT
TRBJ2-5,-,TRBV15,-,CATSRATGILETQYF,TGTGCCACCAGCAGAGCCACCGGGATTCTGGAGACCCAGTACTTC
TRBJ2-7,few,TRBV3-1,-,CASSQVAGTLAYEQYF,TGTGCCAGCAGCCAGGTAGCCGGGACACTAGCTTACGAGCAGTACTTC
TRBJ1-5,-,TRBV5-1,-,CASSMQPGDSNQPQHF,TGCGCCAGCAGTATGCAGCCCGGGGATAGCAATCAGCCCCAGCATTTT
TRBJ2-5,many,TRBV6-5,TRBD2,CATRTSGGSGETQYF,TGTGCCACAAGGACTAGCGGGGGGTCCGGGGAGACCCAGTACTTC
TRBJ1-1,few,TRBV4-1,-,CASSAQGTEAFF,TGCGCCAGCAGCGCACAGGGAACTGAAGCTTTCTTT
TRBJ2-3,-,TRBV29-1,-,CSVDFGGEIDTQYF,TGCAGCGTTGATTTTGGGGGTGAGATAGATACGCAGTATTTT
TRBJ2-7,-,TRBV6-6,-,CASASMGEQYF,TGTGCCAGCGCCTCCATGGGAGAGCAGTACTTC
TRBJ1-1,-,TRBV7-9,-,CASSLDLTKGRENTEAFF,TGTGCCAGCAGCTTAGACTTAACCAAGGGGCGCGAGAACACTGAAGCTTTCTTT
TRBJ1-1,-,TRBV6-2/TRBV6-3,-,CASSYSTAEAFF,TGTGCCAGCAGTTATTCGACAGCCGAAGCTTTCTTT
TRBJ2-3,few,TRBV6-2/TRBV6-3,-,CASSYAPRTYSDTQYF,TGTGCCAGCAGTTACGCCCCGAGGACGTATTCAGATACGCAGTATTTT
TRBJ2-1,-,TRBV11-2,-,CASSSGPRGNEQFF,TGTGCCAGCAGCTCGGGACCCCGGGGGAATGAGCAGTTCTTC
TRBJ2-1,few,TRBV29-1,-,CSAKQLSSYNEQFF,TGCAGCGCAAAACAGCTTAGCTCCTACAATGAGCAGTTCTTC
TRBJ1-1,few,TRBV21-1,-,CASSKAPDRGDLRNTEAFF,TGTGCCAGCAGCAAAGCTCCGGACAGGGGCGACCTGAGGAACACTGAAGCTTTCTTT
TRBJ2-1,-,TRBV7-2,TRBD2,CASSLIAGEASNEQFF,TGTGCCAGCAGCTTGATAGCGGGGGAGGCTAGCAATGAGCAGTTCTTC
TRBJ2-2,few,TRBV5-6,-,CASSLGGLYTGELFF,TGTGCCAGCAGCTTGGGGGGGCTGTACACCGGGGAGCTGTTTTTT
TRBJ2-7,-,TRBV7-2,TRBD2,CASSLAGGSVYEQYF,TGTGCCAGCAGCTTAGCGGGGGGGAGCGTATACGAGCAGTACTTC
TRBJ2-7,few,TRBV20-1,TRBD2,CSASRTSETYEQYF,TGCAGTGCCTCGAGGACTAGCGAGACCTACGAGCAGTACTTC
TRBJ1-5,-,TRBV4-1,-,CASSQDPDRRNQPQHF,TGCGCCAGCAGCCAAGATCCGGACCGTAGGAATCAGCCCCAGCATTTT
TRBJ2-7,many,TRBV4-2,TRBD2,CASSHKGGTSGAASYEQYF,TGTGCCAGCAGCCACAAAGGGGGGACTAGCGGGGCCGCCTCCTACGAGCAGTACTTC
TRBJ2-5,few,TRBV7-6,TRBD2,CASSHRLAGGEETQYF,TGTGCCAGCAGCCACCGACTAGCGGGGGGGGAAGAGACCCAGTACTTC
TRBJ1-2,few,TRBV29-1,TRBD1,CSGGTGGSYGYTF,TGCAGCGGTGGGACAGGGGGAAGCTATGGCTACACCTTC
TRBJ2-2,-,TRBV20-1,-,CSARHGGPTGELFF,TGCAGTGCTAGGCACGGGGGGCCCACCGGGGAGCTGTTTTTT
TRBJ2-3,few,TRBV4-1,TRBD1,CASSWDRKNTDTQYF,TGCGCCAGCAGCTGGGACAGGAAGAACACAGATACGCAGTATTTT
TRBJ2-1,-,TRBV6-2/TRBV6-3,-,CASSYPPFVRDEQFF,TGTGCCAGCAGTTACCCCCCTTTCGTGCGTGATGAGCAGTTCTTC
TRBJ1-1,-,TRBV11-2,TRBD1,CASSMTGLTEAFF,TGTGCCAGCAGCATGACAGGGTTGACTGAAGCTTTCTTT
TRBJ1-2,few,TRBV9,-,CASSVAPGGVNYGYTF,TGTGCCAGCAGCGTAGCCCCGGGAGGGGTTAACTATGGCTACACCTTC
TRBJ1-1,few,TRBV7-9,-,CASSWTARGTEAFF,TGTGCCAGCAGCTGGACGGCCAGGGGCACTGAAGCTTTCTTT
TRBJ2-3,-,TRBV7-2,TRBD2,CASSLIAGGPGDTQYF,TGTGCCAGCAGTCTAATAGCGGGGGGGCCTGGGGATACGCAGTATTTT
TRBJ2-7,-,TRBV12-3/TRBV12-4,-,CASSLVGGAYEQYF,TGTGCCAGCAGTTTAGTCGGCGGAGCCTACGAGCAGTACTTC
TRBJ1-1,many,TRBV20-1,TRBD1,CSARNGDREVTEAFF,TGCAGTGCTAGAAATGGGGACAGGGAGGTCACTGAAGCTTTCTTT
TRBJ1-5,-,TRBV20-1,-,CSARTGLSNQPQHF,TGCAGTGCTAGAACCGGTCTTAGCAATCAGCCCCAGCATTTT
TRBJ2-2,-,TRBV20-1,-,CSARSGDTGELFF,TGCAGTGCACGGTCCGGGGACACCGGGGAGCTGTTTTTT
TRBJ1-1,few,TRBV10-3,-,CAISETGSMNEAFF,TGTGCCATCAGTGAAACCGGCAGCATGAATGAAGCTTTCTTT
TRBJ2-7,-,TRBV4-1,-,CASSPAGMPYEQYF,TGCGCCAGCAGTCCAGCCGGGATGCCCTACGAGCAGTACTTC
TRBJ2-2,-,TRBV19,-,CATIGNTGELFF,TGTGCCACCATTGGAAACACCGGGGAGCTGTTTTTT
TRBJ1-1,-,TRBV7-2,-,CASSPDRRNTEAFF,TGTGCCAGCAGCCCTGACCGGAGAAACACTGAAGCTTTCTTT
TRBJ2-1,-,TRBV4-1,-,CASSPERVSSYNEQFF,TGCGCCAGCAGCCCCGAGCGGGTAAGCTCCTACAATGAGCAGTTCTTC
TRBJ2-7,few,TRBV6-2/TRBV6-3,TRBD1,CASSFGQGKVYEQYF,TGTGCCAGCAGTTTCGGACAGGGAAAAGTCTACGAGCAGTACTTC
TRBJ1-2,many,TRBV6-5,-,CASSYSLGGLDGYTF,TGTGCCAGCAGTTACTCCCTCGGAGGGCTGGATGGCTACACCTTC
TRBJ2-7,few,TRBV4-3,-,CASSQDLGWGSYEQYF,TGCGCCAGCAGCCAAGACCTCGGATGGGGCTCCTACGAGCAGTACTTC
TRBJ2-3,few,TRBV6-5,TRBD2,CASSYSNRGGTDTQYF,TGTGCCAGCAGTTACTCGAACCGGGGGGGGACAGATACGCAGTATTTT
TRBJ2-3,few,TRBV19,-,CASSMDNTDTQYF,TGTGCCAGTAGTATGGACAACACAGATACGCAGTATTTT
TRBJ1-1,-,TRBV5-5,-,CASSLNPSGTEAFF,TGTGCCAGCAGCTTAAACCCGTCAGGCACTGAAGCTTTCTTT
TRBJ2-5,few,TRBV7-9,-,CASSFPETQYF,TGTGCCAGCAGCTTTCCCGAGACCCAGTACTTC
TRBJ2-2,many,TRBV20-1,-,CSARRRVGGNLANTGELFF,TGCAGTGCTAGGCGCAGGGTGGGGGGTAACCTCGCGAACACCGGGGAGCTGTTTTTT
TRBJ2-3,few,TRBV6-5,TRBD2,CASSASGGPDTQYF,TGTGCCAGCAGTGCGAGCGGGGGGCCGGATACGCAGTATTTT